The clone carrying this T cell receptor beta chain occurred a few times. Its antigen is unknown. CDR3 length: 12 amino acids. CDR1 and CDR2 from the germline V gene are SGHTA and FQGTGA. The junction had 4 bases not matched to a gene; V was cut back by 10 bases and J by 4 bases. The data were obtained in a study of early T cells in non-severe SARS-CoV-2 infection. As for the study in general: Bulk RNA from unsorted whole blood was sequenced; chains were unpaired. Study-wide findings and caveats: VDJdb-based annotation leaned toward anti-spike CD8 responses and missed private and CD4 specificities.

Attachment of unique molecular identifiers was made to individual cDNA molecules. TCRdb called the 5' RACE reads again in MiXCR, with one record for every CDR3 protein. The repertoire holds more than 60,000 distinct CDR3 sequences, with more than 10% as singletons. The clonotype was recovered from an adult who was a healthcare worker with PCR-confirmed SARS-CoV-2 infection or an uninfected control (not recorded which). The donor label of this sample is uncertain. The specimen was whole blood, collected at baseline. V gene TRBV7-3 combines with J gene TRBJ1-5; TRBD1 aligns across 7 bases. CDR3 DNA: TGTGCCAACTCCAGGGGGAATCAGCCCCAGCATTTT. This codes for CANSRGNQPQHF.